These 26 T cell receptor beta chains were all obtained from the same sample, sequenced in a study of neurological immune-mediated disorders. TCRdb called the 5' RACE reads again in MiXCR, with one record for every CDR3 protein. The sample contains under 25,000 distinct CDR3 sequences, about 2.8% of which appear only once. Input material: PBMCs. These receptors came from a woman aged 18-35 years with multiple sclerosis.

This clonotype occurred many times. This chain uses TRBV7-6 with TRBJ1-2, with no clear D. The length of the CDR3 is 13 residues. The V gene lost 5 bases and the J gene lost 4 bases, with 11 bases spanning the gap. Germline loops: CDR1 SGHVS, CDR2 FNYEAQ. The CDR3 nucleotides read TGTGCCAGCAGCCCGATAAGGGCCTATGGCTACACCTTC. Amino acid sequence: CASSPIRAYGYTF.

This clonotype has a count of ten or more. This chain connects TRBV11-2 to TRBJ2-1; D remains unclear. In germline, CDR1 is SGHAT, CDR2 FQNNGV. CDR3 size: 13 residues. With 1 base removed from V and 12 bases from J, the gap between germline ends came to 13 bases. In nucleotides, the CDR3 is TGTGCCAGCAGCTTAGTTGGTGAAATGAGGCAGTTCTTC. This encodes CASSLVGEMRQFF.

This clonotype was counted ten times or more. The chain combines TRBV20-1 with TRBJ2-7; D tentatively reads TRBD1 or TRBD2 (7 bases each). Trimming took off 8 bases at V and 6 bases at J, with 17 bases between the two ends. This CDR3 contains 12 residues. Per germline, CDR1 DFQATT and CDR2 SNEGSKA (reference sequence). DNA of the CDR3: TGCAGTCCTCAGGGGGGGCTGAGCGAGCAGTACTTC. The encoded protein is CSPQGGLSEQYF.

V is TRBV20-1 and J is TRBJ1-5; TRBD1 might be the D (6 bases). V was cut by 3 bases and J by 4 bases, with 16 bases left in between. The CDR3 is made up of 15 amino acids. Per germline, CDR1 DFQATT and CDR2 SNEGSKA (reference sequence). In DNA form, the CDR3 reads TGCAGTGCTAGTCCGGCGGGGGCAATTAATCAGCCCCAGCATTTT. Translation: CSASPAGAINQPQHF.

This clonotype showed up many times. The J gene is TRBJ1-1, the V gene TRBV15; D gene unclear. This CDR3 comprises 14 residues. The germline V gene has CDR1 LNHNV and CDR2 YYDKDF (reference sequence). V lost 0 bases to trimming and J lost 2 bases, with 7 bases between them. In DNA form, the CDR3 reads TGTGCCACCAGCAGAGAGGCCGCCAACACTGAAGCTTTCTTT. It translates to CATSREAANTEAFF.

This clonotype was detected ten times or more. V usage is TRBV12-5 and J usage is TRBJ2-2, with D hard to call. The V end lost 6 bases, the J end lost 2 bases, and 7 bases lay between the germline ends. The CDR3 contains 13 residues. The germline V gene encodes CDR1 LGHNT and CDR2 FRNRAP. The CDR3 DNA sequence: TGTGCTAGTGGCCTTAGTAACACCGGGGAGCTGTTTTTT. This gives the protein CASGLSNTGELFF.

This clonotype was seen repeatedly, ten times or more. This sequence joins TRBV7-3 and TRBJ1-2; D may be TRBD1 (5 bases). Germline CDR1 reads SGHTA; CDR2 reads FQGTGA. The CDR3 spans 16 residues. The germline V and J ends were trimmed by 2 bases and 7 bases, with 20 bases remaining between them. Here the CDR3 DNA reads TGTGCCAGCAGCTTACGGGACCTGACCTCTCGGCGTGGCTACACCTTC. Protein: CASSLRDLTSRRGYTF.

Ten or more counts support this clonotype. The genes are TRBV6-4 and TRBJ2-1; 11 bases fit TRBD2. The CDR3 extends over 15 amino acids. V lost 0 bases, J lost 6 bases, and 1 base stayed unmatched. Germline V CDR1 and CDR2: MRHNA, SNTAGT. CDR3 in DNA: TGTGCCAGCAGTGACTCTAGCGGGGGGGCCAATGAGCAGTTCTTC. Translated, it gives CASSDSSGGANEQFF.

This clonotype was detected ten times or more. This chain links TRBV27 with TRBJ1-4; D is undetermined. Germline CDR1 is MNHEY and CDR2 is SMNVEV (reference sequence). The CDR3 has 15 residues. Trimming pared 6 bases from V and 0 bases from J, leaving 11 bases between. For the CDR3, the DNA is TGTGCCAGCAGGAACTCGATAGCAACTAATGAAAAACTGTTTTTT. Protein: CASRNSIATNEKLFF.

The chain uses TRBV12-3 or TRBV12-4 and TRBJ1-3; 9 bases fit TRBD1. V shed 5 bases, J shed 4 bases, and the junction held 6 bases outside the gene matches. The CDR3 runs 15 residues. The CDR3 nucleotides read TGTGCCAGCAGTCCAGACAGGGGGAGAGGAAACACCATATATTTT. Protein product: CASSPDRGRGNTIYF.

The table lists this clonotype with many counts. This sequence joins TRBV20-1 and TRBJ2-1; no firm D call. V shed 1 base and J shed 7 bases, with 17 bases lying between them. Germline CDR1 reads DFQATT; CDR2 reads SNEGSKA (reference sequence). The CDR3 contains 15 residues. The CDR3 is CSARAREYSTNEQFF. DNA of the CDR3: TGCAGTGCTAGAGCTCGTGAGTATTCCACAAATGAGCAGTTCTTC.

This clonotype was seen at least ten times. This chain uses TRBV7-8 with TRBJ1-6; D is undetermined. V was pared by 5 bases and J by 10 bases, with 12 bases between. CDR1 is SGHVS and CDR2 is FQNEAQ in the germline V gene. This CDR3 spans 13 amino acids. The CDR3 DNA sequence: TGTGCCAGCAGCCGTACAGTGGCCTCACCCCTCCACTTT. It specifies CASSRTVASPLHF.

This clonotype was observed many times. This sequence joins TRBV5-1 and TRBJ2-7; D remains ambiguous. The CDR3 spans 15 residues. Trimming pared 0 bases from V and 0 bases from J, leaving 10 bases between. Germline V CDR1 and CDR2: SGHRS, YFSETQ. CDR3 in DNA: TGCGCCAGCAGCTTGGCCAGGTTCTACTCCTACGAGCAGTACTTC. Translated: CASSLARFYSYEQYF.

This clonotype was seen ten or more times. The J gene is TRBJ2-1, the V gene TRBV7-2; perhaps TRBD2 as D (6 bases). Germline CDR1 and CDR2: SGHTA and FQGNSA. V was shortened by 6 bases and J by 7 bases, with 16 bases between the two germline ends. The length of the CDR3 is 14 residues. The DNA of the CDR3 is TGTGCCAGCAGTCCTCGCCTAGCGCGGAATGAGCAGTTCTTC. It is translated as CASSPRLARNEQFF. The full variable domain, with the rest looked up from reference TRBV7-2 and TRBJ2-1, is GAGVSQSPSNKVTEKGKDVELRCDPISGHTALYWYRQSLGQGLEFLIYFQGNSAPDKSGLPSDRFSAERTGGSVSTLTIQRTQQEDSAVYLCASSPRLARNEQFFGPGTRLTVL.

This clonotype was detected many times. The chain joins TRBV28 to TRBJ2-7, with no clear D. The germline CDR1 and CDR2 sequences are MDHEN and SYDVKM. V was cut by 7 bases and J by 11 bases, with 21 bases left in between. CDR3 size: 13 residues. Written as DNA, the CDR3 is TGTGCCAGCACCCCCGACGATCGGGCATTAAAGTACTTC. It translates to CASTPDDRALKYF.

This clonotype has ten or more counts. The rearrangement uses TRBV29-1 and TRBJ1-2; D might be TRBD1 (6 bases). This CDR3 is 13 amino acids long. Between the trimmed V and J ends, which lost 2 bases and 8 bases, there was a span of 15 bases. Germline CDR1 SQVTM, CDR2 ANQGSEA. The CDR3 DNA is TGCAGCGTTGAAAAGGGAACAGGGATCGGCTACACCTTC. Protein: CSVEKGTGIGYTF.

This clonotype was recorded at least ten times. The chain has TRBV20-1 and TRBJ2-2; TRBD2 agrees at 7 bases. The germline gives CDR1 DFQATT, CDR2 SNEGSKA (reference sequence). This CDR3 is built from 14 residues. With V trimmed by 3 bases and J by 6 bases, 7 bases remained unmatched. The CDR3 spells CSARRREFSGELFF. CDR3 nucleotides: TGCAGTGCTAGGAGGCGGGAGTTCTCCGGGGAGCTGTTTTTT.

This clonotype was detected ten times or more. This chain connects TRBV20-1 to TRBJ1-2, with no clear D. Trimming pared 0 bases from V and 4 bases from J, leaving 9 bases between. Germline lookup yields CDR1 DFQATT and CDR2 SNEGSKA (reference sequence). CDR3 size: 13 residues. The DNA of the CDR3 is TGCAGTGCTAGAGATCTGCCCATCTATGGCTACACCTTC. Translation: CSARDLPIYGYTF.

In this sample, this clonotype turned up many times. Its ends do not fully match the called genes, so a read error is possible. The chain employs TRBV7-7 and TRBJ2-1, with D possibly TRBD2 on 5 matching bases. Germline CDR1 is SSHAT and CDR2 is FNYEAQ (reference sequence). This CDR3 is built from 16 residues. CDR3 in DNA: TGTGCTAGCAGCTTAGGCCGCTGGGAGAACTACAATGAGCAGTTCTTC. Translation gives CASSLGRWENYNEQFF.

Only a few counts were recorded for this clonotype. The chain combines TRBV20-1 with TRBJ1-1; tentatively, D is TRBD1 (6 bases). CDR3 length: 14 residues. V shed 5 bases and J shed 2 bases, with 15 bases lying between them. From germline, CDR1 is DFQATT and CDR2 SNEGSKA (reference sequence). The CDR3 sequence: CSALEGGVNTEAFF. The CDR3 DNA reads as TGCAGTGCTCTGGAGGGGGGGGTTAACACTGAAGCTTTCTTT.

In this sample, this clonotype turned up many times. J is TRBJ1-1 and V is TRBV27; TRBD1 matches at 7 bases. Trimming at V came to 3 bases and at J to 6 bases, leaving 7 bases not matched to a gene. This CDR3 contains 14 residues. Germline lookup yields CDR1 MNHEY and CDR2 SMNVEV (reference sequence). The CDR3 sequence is CASSLTGFLAEAFF. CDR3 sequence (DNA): TGTGCCAGCAGTTTGACAGGGTTTTTGGCTGAAGCTTTCTTT.

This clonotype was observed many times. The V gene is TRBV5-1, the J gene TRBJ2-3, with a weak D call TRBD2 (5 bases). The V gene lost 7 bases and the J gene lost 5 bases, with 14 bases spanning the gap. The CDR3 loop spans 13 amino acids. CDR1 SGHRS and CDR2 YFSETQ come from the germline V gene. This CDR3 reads CASSGGRGDTQYF. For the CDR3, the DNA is TGCGCCAGCTCAGGAGGCCGGGGAGATACGCAGTATTTT.

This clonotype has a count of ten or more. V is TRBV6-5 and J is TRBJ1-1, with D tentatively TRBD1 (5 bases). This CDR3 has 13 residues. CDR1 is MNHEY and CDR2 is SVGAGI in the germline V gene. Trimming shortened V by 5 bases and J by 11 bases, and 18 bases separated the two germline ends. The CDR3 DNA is TGTGCCAGCAGTACACTATCGGGGGGGGAGGCTTTCTTT. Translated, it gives CASSTLSGGEAFF.

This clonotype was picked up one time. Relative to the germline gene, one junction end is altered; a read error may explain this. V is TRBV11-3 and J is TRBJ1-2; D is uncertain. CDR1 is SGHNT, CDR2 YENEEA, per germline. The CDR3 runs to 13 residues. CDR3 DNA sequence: TGTGCCACCAGCCAGGCGGGGAACTATGGCTACACCTTC. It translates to CATSQAGNYGYTF.

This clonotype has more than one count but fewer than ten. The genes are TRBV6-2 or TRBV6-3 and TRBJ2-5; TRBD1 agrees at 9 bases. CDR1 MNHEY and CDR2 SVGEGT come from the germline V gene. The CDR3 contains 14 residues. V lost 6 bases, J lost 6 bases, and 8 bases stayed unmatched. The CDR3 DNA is TGTGCCAGCAGCTCATTCACAGGGGGCCAGACCCAGTACTTC. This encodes CASSSFTGGQTQYF.

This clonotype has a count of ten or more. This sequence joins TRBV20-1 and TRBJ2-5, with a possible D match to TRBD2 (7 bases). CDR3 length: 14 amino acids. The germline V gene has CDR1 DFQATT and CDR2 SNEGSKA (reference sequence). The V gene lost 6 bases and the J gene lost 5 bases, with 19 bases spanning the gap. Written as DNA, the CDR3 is TGCAGTGCCCCCACGCCCGGGGGGCGGGAGACCCAGTACTTC. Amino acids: CSAPTPGGRETQYF.